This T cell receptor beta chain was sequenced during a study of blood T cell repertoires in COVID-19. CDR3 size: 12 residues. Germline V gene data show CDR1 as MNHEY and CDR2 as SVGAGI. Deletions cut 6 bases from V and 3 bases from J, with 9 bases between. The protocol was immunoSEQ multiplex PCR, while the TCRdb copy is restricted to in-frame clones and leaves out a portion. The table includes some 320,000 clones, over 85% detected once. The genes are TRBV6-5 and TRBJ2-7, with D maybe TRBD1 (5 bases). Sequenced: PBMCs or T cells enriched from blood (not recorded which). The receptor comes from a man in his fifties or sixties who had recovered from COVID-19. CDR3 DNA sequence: TGTGCCAGCAGAACACAGGACTACGAGCAGTACTTC. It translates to CASRTQDYEQYF.